Listed here is a single T cell receptor beta chain. The table lists this clone with a few counts. Its antigen target is currently unknown. No base quality values were provided; no much bigger clone lies one nucleotide off. The germline V gene sets CDR1 to LGHNA and CDR2 to YSLEER. V is shortened by 0 bases, J by 1 base, and the region joining them spans 12 bases. The CDR3 contains 17 residues, cysteine and phenylalanine counted. CDR3 DNA only is kept here, 51 bases in frame from base 1. These data are taken from a study of cytomegalovirus exposure and HLA in healthy donors (dated by TCRdb to the late 2010s). As for the study more broadly: An earlier analysis of about 560 of the donors reported about 280 Gb of sequence data and 90 million to 120 million unique TCR beta sequences obtained from about 170 million T cells. Approximately 300 gigabases of sequencing data and around 90 million unique TCR sequences made up an early release that covered roughly 670 HLA-typed donors. Of the 350 to 450 genotyped donors, approximately 83% fell in the genetic ancestry cluster associated with self-reported Caucasian donors. The aim of the study was to test whether cataloging public T cell receptors could identify signatures of past pathogen exposure. The study used immunosequencing to profile the T cell repertoires of approximately 640 subjects and linked those repertoires to cytomegalovirus serostatus. Besides the first cohort of about 730 subjects, a separate validation cohort made up of 120 different subjects was used. To predict cytomegalovirus infection status, the study combined high-throughput TCR immunosequencing, statistical association of individual TCRs with disease status, and machine learning. A later analysis re-analyzed previously published TCR beta repertoires from 500 to 700 donors and added high-resolution HLA genotyping to study TCR occurrence patterns. The later analysis used no new phenotypic data to find candidate immune exposures, relying instead on TCR beta sequences and their occurrence across donors. In an earlier analysis of 587 of the donors, high-throughput TCR beta sequencing was used to judge whether each TCR beta V gene segment behaved as functional or pseudogenic. Donor age, sex, ethnicity and CMV serostatus were collected together with the repertoire data. In a later genetic analysis, genome-wide SNP genotypes for about 55% of the 666 donors were used, and that subset was treated as a discovery cohort. All discovery cohort repertoires had been generated using a single sequencing platform. HLA typing covered class I and class II loci at four-digit resolution. The number of donors typed differed by locus, with 629-630 for A, B, C, DRB1 and DQB1, 522 for DQA1, nearly 610 for DPA1, and some 440 for DPB1. Several DR-DQ haplotypes were treated as single units for association and clustering because of strong linkage in the cohort. Among 300 to 500 genotyped donors of the cohort, an average of approximately 200,000 unique TCR beta nucleotide sequences was sequenced per donor, of which roughly 17% were non-productive. Points the paper makes about the study in general: According to a later analysis, most CMV-associated TCR beta chains appeared to be HLA-restricted, and the HLA associations seemed to be driven largely by CMV exposure. Linkage disequilibrium might explain the correlated functional status among segregating V segments, but an unknown experimental factor could not be ruled out. According to a later analysis, TCR association rates differed among HLA loci, with DRB1 alleles showing the most associated TCRs and HLA-C alleles showing the fewest. The earlier analysis of about 600 of the donors excluded roughly 16 rarely observed V segments, including chromosome 9 orphons, because counts were too low. Sequencing depth was assumed to be roughly uniform across donors in the presence/absence analyses, though that assumption may not hold. An earlier analysis of some 590 of the donors showed that most TCR beta V segments appeared in productive rearrangements either about 87% or about 30% of the time, which broadly matched IMGT annotations. Some IMGT-functional V segments, including TRBV6-2 and TRBV6-3, could not be distinguished by the 87-base-pair reads and were therefore excluded. According to the authors, the approach could potentially be generalized to other disease states and immunological phenotypes. A further reported finding was that TCR beta sequences accurately predicted the HLA-A and HLA-B alleles for most subjects in the first cohort. In the study, 150 to 200 TCR beta chains were listed as associated with cytomegalovirus. While some public TCRs were present in many individuals, most TCR sequences turned up only very rarely across donors. When HLA alleles, especially DR and DQ, strongly co-occurred, TCR associations were difficult to assign to individual alleles. V-gene and J-gene trimming of TCR beta chains was associated with a missense DCLRE1C variant in a later genetic analysis, and the association was replicated in an independent cohort. Compared with the 666-donor mean, donors in an Asian-associated ancestry cluster had fewer N-insertions in productive TCRs, according to a later genetic analysis. In a later analysis, HLA-associated TCR beta chains were found to be more clonally expanded and to have lower generation probabilities than equally common non-associated chains. This cohort had only TCR beta chains sequenced, and the lack of alpha or paired-chain data limited which features could be detected. Several of the top co-occurrence clusters appeared to be linked to parvovirus B19, influenza, CMV and Epstein-Barr virus, according to a later analysis. A cluster of highly shared sequence variants was judged likely to be a technical artifact of the sequencing pipeline. The classifier was reported to diagnose cytomegalovirus status with high specificity and sensitivity in both the original cohort and the validation cohort. Immune exposure information for the cohort was limited to CMV serostatus. In a later analysis, 15,000 to 20,000 TCR beta sequences were associated with specific HLA alleles at a false discovery rate of 0.05. Because HLA typing was missing for some donors at each locus, association tests included only the typed subset. A few of the identified cytomegalovirus-associated TCR beta chains were confirmed in vitro to be specific for cytomegalovirus antigens.

Library prep was done by the immunoSEQ multiplex PCR assay. A mixture of 60 forward primers for TCR Vbeta segments and 13 reverse primers for TCR Jbeta segments was used in the multiplex PCR. A multiplex PCR assay on genomic DNA amplified the CDR3 region of rearranged TCR beta genes. On the Illumina HiSeq System, the amplified TCR beta libraries were sequenced as 87-base-pair reads. Per the source publication's procedure: In a later analysis, 80 million or so unique TCR beta chains were counted across the roughly 700 repertoires, and roughly 11 million of these chains were shared by at least two donors. To remove PCR and sequencing errors, raw reads were error-corrected and collapsed into unique sequences using a nearest-neighbor algorithm that merged closely related sequences. V, D and J gene segments were assigned by aligning CDR3 sequences to IMGT reference sequences. For a sequence to be retained, a match of at least six nucleotides was required to both a V gene segment and a J gene segment. Rearrangements were classified as productive when the CDR3 lacked stop codons and remained in frame with V and J, and all other rearrangements were classified as non-productive. CDR3 was defined by IMGT convention, running from the second conserved V-encoded cysteine to the conserved J-encoded phenylalanine. The earlier analysis of some 600 of the donors excluded sequences that lacked an unambiguous match to a single V gene segment. In an earlier analysis of roughly 500 of the donors, V segments were called functional above 56.7% productive rearrangements and were called segregating when the between-donor standard deviation exceeded 5%. A statistical classification framework was built for diagnosing cytomegalovirus status from the catalog of TCR beta chain sequences. In a later analysis, TCR nucleotide sequences were compared against IMGT/GENE-DB human TR gene sequences so that V and J genes could be assigned. In a later analysis, CDR3 sequences and most-parsimonious VDJ recombination scenarios were assigned using the TCRdist pipeline. A later analysis defined each TCR beta chain by its CDR3 amino acid sequence plus V-gene family, and excluded reads lacking a unique V-gene family. As a way to deal with suspected cross-contamination and a sequencing artifact, a later analysis dropped more than 500 nucleotide sequences that were highly shared and had low generation probability. In a later analysis, a clonal expansion index for each public chain was calculated from normalized within-repertoire ranks of inferred template counts. In a later analysis, generation probabilities were computed using a VDJ recombination model fitted to out-of-frame rearrangements, and the results were checked against IGoR. A later analysis scored TCR-TCR, TCR-HLA and TCR-CMV co-occurrence with hypergeometric tests, applying a repertoire-size bias correction to TCR pairs. False discovery rates were estimated in a later analysis by permuting HLA or CMV assignments 20 times. A later analysis grouped co-occurring TCRs with DBSCAN, adding TCRdist sequence similarity when clustering within HLA-allele-positive subsets. Repertoires with fewer than 30,000 or more than 120,000 public chains were left out of co-occurrence clustering, as were about 5 repertoires with anomalous nucleotide sharing. Entries here come from immuneACCESS through TCRdb and include only in-frame sequences with V and J called. Some clones fail to appear in such tables; in the studies checked, an unresolved V gene covers under half of the shortfall, and the cause of the remainder is unknown. D and trimming were read from the DNA, whereas the V and J calls and clone size are those reported in that table. The sample table holds more than 85,000 clones, of which about 76% were seen once. The top ten clonotypes cover over 7.5% of the sample.

The cohort comprised 666 healthy bone marrow donors. All cohort members were sampled while nominally healthy, although unrecorded immune exposures were likely present. The donor tested CMV seronegative and was one of the 352 seronegative cohort members. A peripheral blood sample was collected from each donor, and TCR beta sequencing was performed on peripheral blood mononuclear cells. Genomic DNA was extracted from the blood cell samples with the Qiagen DNeasy Blood Extraction Kit. This clonotype originated in a man aged 40-49 years in good health and CMV-seronegative. Sequences were obtained from PBMCs. The chain employs TRBV4-3 and TRBJ2-2; TRBD2 is a possible D gene, resting on 5 matching bases. The CDR3 has the sequence CASSQDFGGGNTGELFF. The sequenced DNA: TGCGCCAGCAGCCAAGATTTCGGAGGAGGGAACACCGGGGAGCTGTTTTTT.